This T cell receptor (beta chain) was recovered during a study of blood T cell repertoires in COVID-19 (dated by TCRdb to 2018 to 2021). A note on the overall study: Collaborator samples came from the United States, Italy and Spain and covered acute and convalescent phases of COVID-19. The prospective study material was composed of cDNA or gDNA derived from T cells, B-cell-depleted T cells, or PBMCs. Deeply sampled blood TCRbeta repertoires from subjects exposed to, actively infected with, or recovered from COVID-19 were included in the dataset. The repertoires were released in a freely available public database intended as a resource for research on the immune response to SARS-CoV-2. Samples were obtained from the ongoing ImmuneRACE study (first 160 participants) and from 1,254 subjects provided by 6 global collaborators. A de-identified subject ID, COVID-19 status, age in years and sex were almost always included in the sample metadata. Where available, HLA class I and class II types were taken from metadata supplied by the sample provider and were not determined by assay-based typing. Findings and caveats that apply to the study as a whole: How much clinical and demographic metadata was included differed by source and by participant, and the metadata was provided uncurated.

A note on this clone: There is no known antigen for this receptor. No base qualities exist here, and no much larger clone lies one base off it.

The immunoSEQ Assay, a bias-controlled multiplex PCR, was used to amplify TCRbeta CDR3 regions from genomic DNA. The study's own analysis went as follows. Within the assay, amplification of reference gene primers was used to estimate how many nucleated cells each sample contained. Sequence reads were collapsed and filtered to measure the absolute abundance of every unique TCRbeta CDR3 rearrangement. For each sample, productive Simpson clonality was calculated by taking the square root of Simpson's diversity index across productive rearrangements. Held by TCRdb, this immuneACCESS table contains in-frame sequences only and omits some clones. Under half of the omission traces to an unresolved V gene where checked; the cause of the rest is unknown. V and J calls and clone size are as listed in that table; D and trimming were resolved from the DNA. The sample table lists about 200,000 clones, roughly 82% of them with a count of one. The ten top clones hold under 6.5% of the sample.

In the prospective study, participants were about 18 to 95 years old, resided in about two dozen geographic areas of the United States, and were enrolled through a virtual design. In the prospective study, participants were assigned to cohorts based on the clinical history participants reported in a screening survey and a study questionnaire. Mobile phlebotomists in the prospective study collected whole blood, serum and a nasopharyngeal or oropharyngeal swab from every participant. Additional blood draws and questionnaires over an approximately 2-month period could optionally be provided by prospective study participants. Blood samples from the prospective study were shipped frozen or at room temperature prior to DNA extraction. The CDR3 contains 14 residues, cysteine and phenylalanine counted. Of the read, only the CDR3 DNA is kept; its 42 bases are in frame from base 1. The germline V gene encodes CDR1 ENHRY and CDR2 SYGVKD. Between the V and J ends, shortened by 9 bases and 7 bases respectively, the junction contains 16 bases.

The specimen sequenced was PBMCs or T cells enriched from blood (not recorded which). The clonotype originates from a woman aged 60 to 75 with acute COVID-19. The chain was built from TRBV10-3 and TRBJ1-6, and possibly TRBD1, on 5 matching bases. Here is the DNA: TGTGCCATACGTGGAGACAGCACGAATTCACCCCTCCACTTT. This yields the protein CAIRGDSTNSPLHF.